A selection of T cell receptor beta chains follows, all from one sample in a study of T-cell reconstitution after alpha-beta-depleted transplantation in children. TCRdb passed the PCR reads through MiXCR, listing each CDR3 protein once. The sample holds nearly 550,000 distinct CDR3 sequences, approximately 20% seen once. The sample in question was PBMCs from the stem cell graft donor, obtained from the stem cell graft. These receptors came from a human donor who donated a stem cell graft to a child with acute lymphoblastic leukemia. Each CDR3 is given with its conserved first and last residue. The D gene is left open where the match is weak. Clone size is not always given. Where it is, it says once, few, many or a class for expanded clones.

V gene: TRBV29-1; clone size: few; J gene: TRBJ2-2; D gene: NA; CDR3 protein: CSAVQNTGELFF; CDR3 DNA: TGCAGCGCCGTCCAGAACACCGGGGAGCTGTTTTTT
V gene: TRBV29-1; clone size: NA; J gene: TRBJ1-1; D gene: NA; CDR3 protein: CSVEESGRVDTEAFF; CDR3 DNA: TGCAGCGTTGAAGAATCCGGTCGGGTGGACACTGAAGCTTTCTTT
V gene: TRBV20-1; clone size: few; J gene: TRBJ1-4; D gene: NA; CDR3 protein: CSARDPYRATNEKLFF; CDR3 DNA: TGCAGTGCTAGAGACCCGTATCGTGCAACTAATGAAAAACTGTTTTTT
V gene: TRBV10-2; clone size: NA; J gene: TRBJ2-7; D gene: NA; CDR3 protein: CASSGLTVTSYEQYF; CDR3 DNA: TGCGCCAGCAGTGGACTAACAGTGACCTCCTACGAGCAGTACTTC
V gene: TRBV12-3/TRBV12-4; clone size: few; J gene: TRBJ2-5; D gene: NA; CDR3 protein: CASSLGAGPETQYF; CDR3 DNA: TGTGCCAGCAGTTTAGGGGCAGGGCCTGAGACCCAGTACTTC
V gene: TRBV7-9; clone size: few; J gene: TRBJ1-1; D gene: NA; CDR3 protein: CASSPPAGQHYYTEAFF; CDR3 DNA: TGTGCCAGCAGCCCTCCGGCCGGACAGCACTATTACACTGAAGCTTTCTTT
V gene: TRBV5-1; clone size: NA; J gene: TRBJ2-1; D gene: NA; CDR3 protein: CASSLEWSTSQQFF; CDR3 DNA: TGCGCCAGCAGCTTGGAGTGGTCGACTAGTCAACAGTTCTTC
V gene: TRBV14; clone size: NA; J gene: TRBJ1-2; D gene: NA; CDR3 protein: CASSELASNYGYTF; CDR3 DNA: TGTGCCAGCAGCGAGCTCGCATCGAACTATGGCTACACCTTC
V gene: TRBV18; clone size: few; J gene: TRBJ1-1; D gene: TRBD1; CDR3 protein: CASSPSLTGRAEAFF; CDR3 DNA: TGTGCCAGCTCCCCTTCCTTGACAGGGAGGGCTGAAGCTTTCTTT
V gene: TRBV11-1; clone size: few; J gene: TRBJ1-2; D gene: TRBD1; CDR3 protein: CASSLALTRTGRNYGYTF; CDR3 DNA: TGTGCCAGCAGCTTAGCGCTAACCCGGACAGGCCGAAACTATGGCTACACCTTC
V gene: TRBV7-3; clone size: NA; J gene: TRBJ2-2; D gene: NA; CDR3 protein: CASSFSLGTGELFF; CDR3 DNA: TGTGCCAGCAGCTTCTCTCTAGGAACCGGGGAGCTGTTTTTT
V gene: TRBV12-3/TRBV12-4; clone size: NA; J gene: TRBJ1-1; D gene: NA; CDR3 protein: CASSLVPGGINTEAFF; CDR3 DNA: TGTGCCAGCAGTTTGGTCCCTGGTGGAATCAACACTGAAGCTTTCTTT